The 21 T cell receptor beta chains below all came from one sample that was sequenced in a study of T cells in women clearing cervical HPV infection. Using immunoSEQ multiplex PCR, the repertoire was profiled, and TCRdb retains in-frame clones only, with some absent. This sample's clone table lists about 37,000 clones. The sequenced material came from blood buffy coat. These TCRs come from a woman aged 18 to 75 with a cervical HPV16 infection that either progressed to CIN3+ or cleared (not recorded which).

Comment on this clone: The CDR3 end falls 3 residues outside the read, so it is completed with the germline J gene. V gene TRBV30 combines with J gene TRBJ1-5; 9 bases line up with TRBD1. The germline V gene encodes CDR1 GTSNPN and CDR2 SVGIG (reference sequence). V dropped 2 bases and J dropped 5; count of bases not matched to a gene: 7. The length of the CDR3 is 15 residues. The CDR3 loop reads CAWSTGTGTDQPQHF. Partial CDR3 DNA: TGTGCCTGGAGTACCGGGACAGGGACCGATCAGCCC.

A remark on this clone: Read data end 3 residues before the CDR3 end; the end is taken from the germline J gene. The chain recombines TRBV20-1 with TRBJ1-2; D is unresolved. Germline CDR1 is DFQATT and CDR2 is SNEGSKA (reference sequence). Trimming stripped 0 bases from V and 1 base from J, with 6 bases between. The CDR3 covers 13 residues. The CDR3 here is CSARDPGNYGYTF. The CDR3 bases that were read are TGCAGTGCTAGAGATCCGGGTAACTATGGC.

As to this clone: The read falls 3 residues short of the CDR3 end, and the missing part is taken from the germline J gene. This chain links TRBV28 with TRBJ2-1, with 12 bases fitting TRBD2. CDR3 length: 15 amino acids. The J segment lost 6 bases and the V segment lost 6 bases, leaving 6 bases of the junction unmatched. Germline V gene sequence: CDR1 MDHEN, CDR2 SYDVKM. CDR3 sequence reads: CASRRTSGISNEQFF. Partial CDR3 DNA: TGTGCCAGCAGGCGGACTAGCGGGATCTCCAATGAG.

Comments on this clone: The CDR3 end is not reached by the read, which stops 3 residues before it; the germline J gene fills it in. The V and J genes are TRBV19 and TRBJ1-2; no reliable D call. The CDR3 contains 14 residues. Germline CDR1 is LNHDA and CDR2 is SQIVND (reference sequence). CDR3 bases read: TGTGCCAGTAGTATCAGCGGGGAGGCGGATACC. Its protein product is CASSISGEADT. The complete CDR3 protein is CASSISGEADTYTF.

As for this clone: The read gets to within 3 residues of the CDR3 end, and the germline J gene fills in the rest. Other DNA sequences in this specimen translate into the identical CDR3. The chain uses TRBV30 and TRBJ1-3; 8 bases are shared with TRBD1. The CDR3 loop spans 15 amino acids. CDR1 and CDR2 from the germline V gene are GTSNPN and SVGIG (reference sequence). Trimming at V came to 1 base and at J to 0 bases, leaving 2 bases not matched to a gene. CDR3 region: CAWSAGTGSGNTIYF. The part of the CDR3 DNA that was read is TGTGCCTGGAGTGCTGGGACAGGCTCTGGAAACACC.

Concerning this clone: With the read ending 3 residues before the CDR3 end, the germline J gene is used to fill in that end. V usage is TRBV6-2 or TRBV6-3 and J usage is TRBJ2-4; possible D gene TRBD2, 7 bases. Germline V gives CDR1 MNHEY, CDR2 SVGEGT. The V gene lost 6 bases and the J gene lost 0 bases, with 15 bases spanning the gap. The CDR3 consists of 16 residues. Partial CDR3 DNA: TGTGCCAGCAGCGGGGGGCGCATTCTAGCCAAAAACATT. It encodes CASSGGRILAKNI. The full CDR3 is CASSGGRILAKNIQYF.

As concerns this clone: The read gets to within 3 residues of the CDR3 end, and the germline J gene fills in the rest. The rearrangement joins TRBV30 to TRBJ2-2, with 7 positions matching TRBD1. Looked up from germline, CDR1 is GTSNPN and CDR2 is SVGIG (reference sequence). The CDR3 totals 13 residues. CDR3 DNA, as far as it was read: TGTGCCTGGAGTGTACAGGGGAGTTCACCG. Its translation: CAWSVQGSSP. The entire CDR3 protein reads CAWSVQGSSPLFF.

Comments on this clone: The read terminates 3 residues ahead of where the CDR3 ends, so the germline J gene completes it. The chain has TRBV2 and TRBJ2-1, with D uncertain. Trimming took off 4 bases at V and 6 bases at J, with 13 bases between the two ends. The CDR3 sequence is 14 residues long. Germline CDR1 and CDR2: SNHLY and FYNNEI. The CDR3 loop reads CASSGSYTRNEQFF. The DNA read from the CDR3 is TGTGCCAGCAGTGGTTCGTACACCCGCAATGAG. Supplemented by reference TRBV2 and TRBJ2-1, the full variable domain reads EPEVTQTPSHQVTQMGQEVILRCVPISNHLYFYWYRQILGQKVEFLVSFYNNEISEKSEIFDDQFSVERPDGSNFTLKIRSTKLEDSAMYFCASSGSYTRNEQFFGPGTRLTVL.

CDR3 protein: CASSEAQRQGLHEQFF. CDR3 DNA (partial): TGTGCCAGCAGTGAAGCGCAGCGGCAGGGGTTACATGAG. The rearrangement uses TRBV6-1 and TRBJ2-1; perhaps TRBD1 as D (6 bases). With the read ending 3 residues before the CDR3 end, the germline J gene is used to fill in that end. The CDR3 extends over 16 amino acids. Trimming shortened V by 0 bases and J by 8 bases, and 17 bases separated the two germline ends. The germline V gene encodes CDR1 MNHNS and CDR2 SASEGT.

The covered CDR3 bases are TGCAGTGCTAGAGAGACTAGCGGGAGCTACGAG. Translated, it gives CSARETSGSYE. The whole CDR3 is CSARETSGSYEQYF. J is TRBJ2-7 and V is TRBV20-1, with TRBD2 matching over 12 bases. From the germline J gene comes the end of the CDR3, since the read stops 3 residues before it. CDR1 is DFQATT and CDR2 is SNEGSKA in the germline V gene (reference sequence). V shed 0 bases and J 3 bases; nucleotides not matched to a gene: 0. The CDR3 covers 14 residues.

On this clone itself: The read comes to an end 3 residues before the CDR3 does, leaving the germline J gene to fill in the end. The chain employs TRBV19 and TRBJ1-1; 8 bases match TRBD1. Losses at the gene ends were 0 bases for V and 6 bases for J; bases not matched to a gene: 9. Germline V lookup: CDR1 LNHDA, CDR2 SQIVND (reference sequence). This CDR3 contains 16 residues. CDR3 residues: CASSIDQNRGRSEAFF. The CDR3 bases that were read are TGTGCCAGTAGTATAGATCAAAACAGGGGGAGGTCTGAA.

This chain's CDR3 is CASSRTSWDYEQYF. The CDR3 bases that were read are TGTGCCAGCAGCAGGACTAGCTGGGACTACGAG. This chain joins TRBV7-2 and TRBJ2-7; the match to TRBD2 covers 8 bases. The read ends 3 residues early relative to the CDR3; the germline J gene fills the gap. V dropped 5 bases and J dropped 3; count of bases not matched to a gene: 6. The CDR3 covers 14 residues. Germline V gene lookup returns CDR1 SGHTA and CDR2 FQGNSA.

In regard to this clone: Read data end 3 residues before the CDR3 end; the end is taken from the germline J gene. The chain is built from TRBV5-1 and TRBJ2-2, with D unclear. Trimming stripped 0 bases from V and 0 bases from J, with 6 bases between. CDR1 and CDR2 from the germline V gene are SGHRS and YFSETQ. The CDR3 consists of 15 residues. The CDR3 sequence: CASSLGLANTGELFF. The sequenced part of the CDR3 DNA is TGCGCCAGCAGCTTGGGACTGGCGAACACCGGGGAG.

The DNA read from the CDR3 is TGTGCCTGGACGATCAGGAGCTACAATGAG. As protein: CAWTIRSYNE. The full CDR3 reads CAWTIRSYNEQFF. The J gene is TRBJ2-1, the V gene TRBV30; D remains ambiguous. The sequence runs out 3 residues before the end of the CDR3; the remainder is reconstructed from the germline J gene. This CDR3 has 13 amino acids. V was clipped by 4 bases and J by 3 bases, with 10 bases between them. Germline loops: CDR1 GTSNPN, CDR2 SVGIG (reference sequence).

Concerning this clone: The read finishes 3 residues shy of the CDR3 end, and the germline J gene is used to complete it. The same CDR3 can be traced to other DNA sequences in this sample. The chain recombines TRBV6-1 with TRBJ1-3; D ambiguous. This CDR3 is 12 amino acids long. In germline, CDR1 is MNHNS, CDR2 SASEGT. Trimming cost V 4 bases and J 8 bases, with 9 bases left between them. The CDR3 spells CASSASGYTIYF. The DNA read from the CDR3 is TGTGCCAGCAGTGCGTCAGGATACACC.

As concerns this clone: The CDR3 is cut off 3 residues early in the read; its end comes from the germline J gene. The chain combines TRBV7-9 with TRBJ1-1; D not certain. Germline V gene lookup returns CDR1 SEHNR and CDR2 FQNEAQ (reference sequence). The length of the CDR3 is 15 residues. Trimming pared 1 base from V and 7 bases from J, leaving 16 bases between. The CDR3 loop is CASSLVVGGVHEAFF. Partial CDR3 DNA: TGTGCCAGCAGCTTAGTGGTGGGCGGGGTACATGAA.

Regarding this clone: The read finishes 3 residues shy of the CDR3 end, and the germline J gene is used to complete it. This sequence joins TRBV4-2 and TRBJ2-2; perhaps TRBD2 as D (6 bases). V was clipped by 3 bases and J by 5 bases, with 13 bases between them. The CDR3 runs 15 residues. The germline V gene encodes CDR1 LGHNA and CDR2 YNFKEQ. The CDR3 protein is CASSQHLGGTGELFF. Incomplete CDR3 DNA: TGTGCCAGCAGCCAGCACCTCGGGGGTACCGGGGAG.

In the case of this clone: From the germline J gene comes the end of the CDR3, since the read stops 3 residues before it. The V call is TRBV7-9, the J call TRBJ2-4, with 7 bases aligning to TRBD1. Germline V CDR1 and CDR2: SEHNR, FQNEAQ (reference sequence). This CDR3 is built from 14 residues. The sequenced part of the CDR3 DNA is TGTGCCAGCAGTGGGGACAGTGAGGGCTATGGT. It codes for CASSGDSEGYG. The entire CDR3 protein is CASSGDSEGYGQYF.

Of note for this clone: The CDR3 end falls 3 residues outside the read, so it is completed with the germline J gene. The rearrangement joins TRBV7-6 to TRBJ2-7; 9 bases are shared with TRBD2. Germline V gene data show CDR1 as SGHVS and CDR2 as FNYEAQ. Trimming took 3 bases from V and 3 from J; bases not matched to a gene: 9. The CDR3 runs 16 residues. CDR3 protein: CASSFRPQTSGYEQYF. The sequenced part of the CDR3 DNA is TGTGCCAGCAGCTTTAGACCCCAGACTAGCGGCTACGAG.

As regards this clone: The sequence runs out 3 residues before the end of the CDR3; the remainder is reconstructed from the germline J gene. This chain connects TRBV5-6 to TRBJ2-2; D is unresolved. V shed 0 bases and J shed 7 bases, with 4 bases lying between them. The CDR3 consists of 12 residues. Germline lookup yields CDR1 SGHDT and CDR2 YYEEEE. Incomplete CDR3 DNA: TGTGCCAGCAGCTTGGTTAACGGGGAG. As protein: CASSLVNGE. The entire CDR3 protein reads CASSLVNGELFF.

On this clone: Read coverage stops 3 residues before the CDR3 terminus; the germline J gene supplies the remainder. J is TRBJ2-7 and V is TRBV20-1, with 7 bases identical to TRBD2. The CDR3 has 12 amino acids. CDR1 is DFQATT and CDR2 is SNEGSKA in the germline V gene (reference sequence). V was clipped by 6 bases and J by 3 bases; unmatched bases: 5. The CDR3 here is CSAQRDVYEQYF. Incomplete CDR3 DNA: TGCAGTGCCCAGCGGGACGTCTACGAG.